This is a list of T cell receptor beta chains from one sample in a study of identical twins. TCRdb called the 5' RACE reads again in MiXCR, with one record for every CDR3 protein. The data contain around 490,000 distinct CDR3 sequences, approximately 20% of them seen just once; the ten biggest clones take up 0.45% to 0.5%. The sample was also reused in another study, on yellow fever vaccine responses in identical twins.

The sequencing sample was made of CD4+ T cells sorted from blood. These receptor sequences come from a woman aged 18-29 years in good health. CDR3s include the opening cysteine and the closing phenylalanine or tryptophan. A D gene is named only where the DNA matches it firmly. Clone size is shown for a subset of rows, as once, few, many or a class of expanded clone.

CDR3nt: TGCAGTGCTAGAGTTGGGCGGGAGGGGCAGTTCTTC; CDR3aa: CSARVGREGQFF; v_gene: TRBV20-1; abundance: NA; j_gene: TRBJ2-1; d_gene: TRBD2
CDR3nt: TGTGCCAGCAGTAACCGACCGGGACTAGCGGGTTCCGCTAGCACAGATACGCAGTATTTT; CDR3aa: CASSNRPGLAGSASTDTQYF; v_gene: TRBV6-2/TRBV6-3; abundance: NA; j_gene: TRBJ2-3; d_gene: TRBD2
CDR3nt: TGTGCCAGTAGTATACCCCCCCCTTTGAACACCGGGGAGCTGTTTTTT; CDR3aa: CASSIPPPLNTGELFF; v_gene: TRBV19; abundance: NA; j_gene: TRBJ2-2; d_gene: NA
CDR3nt: TGTGCCAGCAGTGAATTGGGCAGGGGTGATAGTGAAAAACTGTTTTTT; CDR3aa: CASSELGRGDSEKLFF; v_gene: TRBV25-1; abundance: few; j_gene: TRBJ1-4; d_gene: NA
CDR3nt: TGTGCCAGCAGTTCTGGGACAGAAACGGAGCAGTACTTC; CDR3aa: CASSSGTETEQYF; v_gene: TRBV6-5; abundance: few; j_gene: TRBJ2-7; d_gene: TRBD1
CDR3nt: TGTGCCAGCAGTTACTCCCAACAGGTTGTAAACACTGAAGCTTTCTTT; CDR3aa: CASSYSQQVVNTEAFF; v_gene: TRBV6-2/TRBV6-3; abundance: NA; j_gene: TRBJ1-1; d_gene: NA
CDR3nt: TGTGCCAGCAGCAGGGACAGGGCCACCTACGAGCAGTACTTC; CDR3aa: CASSRDRATYEQYF; v_gene: TRBV6-1; abundance: few; j_gene: TRBJ2-7; d_gene: TRBD1
CDR3nt: TGCGCCAGCAGGATGACTAGCGTCGGGGAGCTGTTTTTT; CDR3aa: CASRMTSVGELFF; v_gene: TRBV10-2; abundance: NA; j_gene: TRBJ2-2; d_gene: TRBD2
CDR3nt: TGTGCCAGCAGGCTCACTAGCGGGAGTTTGGCAGATACGCAGTATTTT; CDR3aa: CASRLTSGSLADTQYF; v_gene: TRBV2; abundance: NA; j_gene: TRBJ2-3; d_gene: TRBD2
CDR3nt: TGCGCCAGCAGCTTGGAACCACCGAACACCGGGGAGCTGTTTTTT; CDR3aa: CASSLEPPNTGELFF; v_gene: TRBV5-1; abundance: NA; j_gene: TRBJ2-2; d_gene: NA
CDR3nt: TGCAGTGCCAAAAGGACAGGGTTTCAAGAGACCCAGTACTTC; CDR3aa: CSAKRTGFQETQYF; v_gene: TRBV20-1; abundance: few; j_gene: TRBJ2-5; d_gene: TRBD1
CDR3nt: TGTGCCAGCAGTCCCTCAACCATAACAACGAGGACTAGCGGAAAATTCTACAATGAGCAGTTCTTC; CDR3aa: CASSPSTITTRTSGKFYNEQFF; v_gene: TRBV6-2/TRBV6-3; abundance: few; j_gene: TRBJ2-1; d_gene: TRBD2
CDR3nt: TGCAGTGCTTCTTCACCCGGAGCCGGGGAGCTGTTTTTT; CDR3aa: CSASSPGAGELFF; v_gene: TRBV20-1; abundance: few; j_gene: TRBJ2-2; d_gene: NA
CDR3nt: TGCGCCAGCAGCTCGGGACAGAATAACTATGGCTACACCTTC; CDR3aa: CASSSGQNNYGYTF; v_gene: TRBV5-1; abundance: NA; j_gene: TRBJ1-2; d_gene: TRBD1